This is a list of T cell receptor beta chains from one sample in a study of shared clonotypes between healthy human individuals. Clones were sequenced by immunoSEQ multiplex PCR, and TCRdb holds only the in-frame ones, with some missing. Altogether approximately 1.4 million clones are present, approximately 98% being singletons, with the ten largest covering about 0.45%. Sample: naive CD4+ T cells sorted from blood. These receptors came from a man in his thirties or forties in good health. CDR3s include the opening cysteine and the closing phenylalanine or tryptophan. The D gene is left open where the match is weak. Clone size appears in some rows only: once, few, many, or a class for an expanded clone.

J gene	V gene	D gene	clone size	CDR3 DNA	CDR3 protein
TRBJ1-5	TRBV7-2	-	-	TGTGCCAGCAGCTTAGAGGGGGGCCTTAGCAATCAGCCCCAGCATTTT	CASSLEGGLSNQPQHF
TRBJ2-7	TRBV25-1	TRBD2	-	TGTGCCAGCAGTGGAATAGCGGGGGCCTACGAGCAGTACTTC	CASSGIAGAYEQYF
TRBJ2-7	TRBV5-1	TRBD2	-	TGCGCCAGCAGCTGGGAGGGAGGAGAGCAGTACTTC	CASSWEGGEQYF
TRBJ1-2	TRBV6-1	TRBD1	-	TGTGCCAGCAGTGAAGAAATCCGGGACAGGCCGGACGTTAACTATGGCTACACCTTC	CASSEEIRDRPDVNYGYTF
TRBJ1-5	TRBV2	-	-	TGTGCCAGCAGGGTCGATTTGGGGAGCAATCAGCCCCAGCATTTT	CASRVDLGSNQPQHF
TRBJ2-3	TRBV29-1	TRBD2	-	TGCAGCGCTAGCGGATTAGAATACCCTCCTAGCACAGATACGCAGTATTTT	CSASGLEYPPSTDTQYF
TRBJ1-3	TRBV5-1	-	-	TGCGCCAGCAGCTTGGCGGGTGCCAGCTCTGGAAACACCATATATTTT	CASSLAGASSGNTIYF
TRBJ2-2	TRBV7-9	-	once	TGTGCCAGCAGCTTAGATCTCGGGAAGGTCGGGGAGCTGTTTTTT	CASSLDLGKVGELFF
TRBJ2-7	TRBV5-1	-	-	TGCGCCAGCAGCTTAGAACAACAGCGGTGGCCCTACGAGCAGTACTTC	CASSLEQQRWPYEQYF
TRBJ2-5	TRBV7-2	-	-	TGTGCCAGCAGCCGCATTCTAGCGCAAGAGACCCAGTACTTC	CASSRILAQETQYF
TRBJ2-7	TRBV7-8	-	once	TGTGCCAGCAGCTCTTCACGACAGGTTGCCTACGAGCAGTACTTC	CASSSSRQVAYEQYF
TRBJ1-1	TRBV27	-	-	TGTGCCAGCAGTTTATCAAAGGGGGTCCTGGGGGACACTGAAGCTTTCTTT	CASSLSKGVLGDTEAFF
TRBJ2-3	TRBV7-6	TRBD1	-	TGTGCCAGCAGCTTAGCTAGATACCGGGACAGAGATACGCAGTATTTT	CASSLARYRDRDTQYF
TRBJ2-1	TRBV5-1	TRBD1	-	TGCGCCAGCAGCTCGACAGGGGTTTTGTTTAATGAGCAGTTCTTC	CASSSTGVLFNEQFF
TRBJ2-7	TRBV10-3	TRBD1	-	TGTGCCACCAGGAGAAATATGGGACAGGCAGCCTACGAGCAGTACTTC	CATRRNMGQAAYEQYF
TRBJ2-7	TRBV19	TRBD1	-	TGTGCCAGTAGTCCGCAGGGGGCAGCATCAAGGATCGAGCAGTACTTC	CASSPQGAASRIEQYF
TRBJ1-2	TRBV5-6	-	-	TGTGCCAGCAGCTTGGGTGAGGGTGCGGTATTCTATGGCTACACCTTC	CASSLGEGAVFYGYTF
TRBJ2-1	TRBV15	-	once	TGTGCCACCAGCAGAGATTTAGCAGGGATCGGCAATGAGCAGTTCTTC	CATSRDLAGIGNEQFF
TRBJ2-1	TRBV2	-	-	TGTGCCAGCAGTGGGGAGGCTAGCAGACACCCCTCCTACAATGAGCAGTTCTTC	CASSGEASRHPSYNEQFF
TRBJ1-5	TRBV29-1	TRBD1	once	TGCAGCGCCGGGACAGGGGTAAATCAGCCCCAGCATTTT	CSAGTGVNQPQHF
TRBJ1-3	TRBV9	-	-	TGTGCCAGCAGCGCTCAACAGGGTTTCGGAAACACCATATATTTT	CASSAQQGFGNTIYF
TRBJ2-7	TRBV5-1	-	-	TGCGCCAGCAGCTTCAGGGCCGGTTCCGCCTACGAGCAGTACTTC	CASSFRAGSAYEQYF
TRBJ2-3	TRBV5-1	-	-	TGCGCCAGCAGCCAGGATCAGGGAAATACGCAGTATTTT	CASSQDQGNTQYF
TRBJ1-2	TRBV19	TRBD1	-	TGTGCCAGTAGTCGACAGGGTGGCTATGGCTACACCTTC	CASSRQGGYGYTF
TRBJ2-1	TRBV7-9	-	-	TGTGCCAGCAGCTATACAGGGATTATCTACAATGAGCAGTTCTTC	CASSYTGIIYNEQFF
TRBJ2-3	TRBV7-6	-	-	TGTGCCAGCAGCTTGAGAGAGAGCACAGATACGCAGTATTTT	CASSLRESTDTQYF
TRBJ2-3	TRBV2	-	-	TGTGCCAGCAGTCATAGGAGCCCCACAGATACGCAGTATTTT	CASSHRSPTDTQYF
TRBJ2-3	TRBV19	-	once	TGTGCCAGTAGTATTCGAACAGAGAATACGCAGTATTTT	CASSIRTENTQYF
TRBJ2-7	TRBV7-3	TRBD1	-	TGTGCCAGCAGTCTAGGGGGCCGCTCCTACGAGCAGTACTTC	CASSLGGRSYEQYF
TRBJ2-3	TRBV7-2	-	-	TGTGCCAGCAGCCCCCGAATTGGTGGAGCGGAGGGCACAGATACGCAGTATTTT	CASSPRIGGAEGTDTQYF
TRBJ2-1	TRBV6-1	TRBD2	once	TGTGCCAGCAGTAAATCGGGACTACCCAATGAGCAGTTCTTC	CASSKSGLPNEQFF
TRBJ1-3	TRBV6-5	-	-	TGTGCCAGCGGACGGACAATTCACTCTGGAAACACCATATATTTT	CASGRTIHSGNTIYF
TRBJ2-5	TRBV18	-	-	TGTGCCAGCTCACCCCTGCCCCAGGGACGGCCACAAGAGACCCAGTACTTC	CASSPLPQGRPQETQYF
TRBJ2-5	TRBV6-5	TRBD2	-	TGTGCCAGCAAGCGGGGTGTCATATCGGAGACCCAGTACTTC	CASKRGVISETQYF
TRBJ1-2	TRBV29-1	TRBD1	-	TGCAGCGTTGACCCAGGGGGCGCTGGCTACACCTTC	CSVDPGGAGYTF
TRBJ2-2	TRBV28	TRBD1	once	TGTGCCAGCAGTCTCTATCGGACAGGGACCGGGGAGCTGTTTTTT	CASSLYRTGTGELFF
TRBJ1-2	TRBV5-1	-	-	TGCGCCAGCAGCTTGGAAGGGTCTAACTATGGCTACACCTTC	CASSLEGSNYGYTF
TRBJ2-2	TRBV29-1	-	once	TGCAGCGTTCACAGGGGGGGAGCCGGGGAGCTGTTTTTT	CSVHRGGAGELFF
TRBJ2-2	TRBV15	TRBD2	-	TGTGCCACCAGCACGGGGGGCCTAGCGGGAGTGGATACCGGGGAGCTGTTTTTT	CATSTGGLAGVDTGELFF
TRBJ2-7	TRBV7-9	-	-	TGTGCCAGCAGCCCACGTAAGAGCTCCTACGAGCAGTACTTC	CASSPRKSSYEQYF
TRBJ2-7	TRBV28	TRBD2	-	TGTGCCAGCAGTTTATCAACTAGCGGGAGTTATGGATTCGAGCAGTACTTC	CASSLSTSGSYGFEQYF
TRBJ2-6	TRBV27	TRBD1	-	TGTGCCAGCAGTTCGGGACAGGGGGCGTATGGGGCCAACGTCCTGACTTTC	CASSSGQGAYGANVLTF
TRBJ2-1	TRBV18	TRBD2	-	TGTGCCAGCTCACCATTAGCTAGCGGGGTATACAATGAGCAGTTCTTC	CASSPLASGVYNEQFF
TRBJ2-7	TRBV4-1	-	-	TGCGCCAGCAGCCAAGTTAGCGGAGGGCTACAGTACTTC	CASSQVSGGLQYF
TRBJ1-3	TRBV7-8	-	-	TGTGCCAGCAGCATAGGGACGGTCTCTGGAAACACCATATATTTT	CASSIGTVSGNTIYF
TRBJ1-2	TRBV5-6	-	-	TGTGCCAGCCCCCCGGATAACTATGGCTACACCTTC	CASPPDNYGYTF
TRBJ2-7	TRBV11-2	-	-	TGTGCCAGCAGCTCAACAGGGTTGCGCGAGCAGTACTTC	CASSSTGLREQYF
TRBJ2-3	TRBV2	-	-	TGTGCCAGCAGCGGCGACAGGGACTGGAGGTGGGGTCGAACAGATACGCAGTATTTT	CASSGDRDWRWGRTDTQYF
TRBJ1-2	TRBV18	-	-	TGTGCCAGCTCCGGAGAGTTTCCCCGAAACTATGGCTACACCTTC	CASSGEFPRNYGYTF
TRBJ1-5	TRBV10-3	-	-	TGTGCCACCCTACAGGGCTTCAATCAGCCCCAGCATTTT	CATLQGFNQPQHF
TRBJ2-1	TRBV13	-	-	TGTGCCAGCAGCTTAGGCCATAGTTCCTACAATGAGCAGTTCTTC	CASSLGHSSYNEQFF